The 6 T cell receptor beta chains below all came from one sample that was sequenced in a study of blood T cell repertoires in COVID-19. The repertoire was sequenced with immunoSEQ multiplex PCR; TCRdb's copy has only in-frame clones and lacks some. The sample includes fewer than 300,000 clones, around 90% of them seen just once. Sequencing used PBMCs or T cells enriched from blood (not recorded which). These receptor sequences come from a woman aged 30 to 39 who had recovered from COVID-19.

This sequence joins TRBV19 and TRBJ2-3, with TRBD2 identical over 9 bases. Germline-derived CDR1 and CDR2 are LNHDA and SQIVND (reference sequence). This CDR3 contains 15 residues. V dropped 1 base and J dropped 2; count of bases not matched to a gene: 1. CDR3 protein: CASSIGLADTDTQYF. DNA of the CDR3: TGTGCCAGTAGTATAGGACTAGCGGACACAGATACGCAGTATTTT.

A single count supports this clone. The J gene is TRBJ2-1, the V gene TRBV4-3, with 11 bases lining up with TRBD2. V gave up 0 bases and J gave up 9 bases; unmatched junction bases: 10. This CDR3 comprises 17 residues. Per germline, CDR1 LGHNA and CDR2 YSLEER. The CDR3 DNA is TGCGCCAGCAGCCAAGATAGAACTAGCGGGAGTTCCGGTGAGCAGTTCTTC. This codes for CASSQDRTSGSSGEQFF.

A few counts support this clone. This chain uses TRBV2 with TRBJ1-5; D is perhaps TRBD1 (5 bases). With 3 bases removed from V and 3 bases from J, the gap between germline ends came to 9 bases. Per germline, CDR1 SNHLY and CDR2 FYNNEI. The CDR3 spans 14 residues. The CDR3 loop reads CASSDQGSNQPQHF. The CDR3 coding sequence is TGTGCCAGCAGTGATCAGGGATCCAATCAGCCCCAGCATTTT.

This sequence joins TRBV19 and TRBJ1-1; 8 bases align to TRBD1. The V segment lost 5 bases and the J segment 8 bases; nucleotides outside the gene matches: 10. The CDR3 is 14 amino acids. Germline values: CDR1 LNHDA, CDR2 SQIVND (reference sequence). Here the CDR3 DNA reads TGTGCCAGTAGTCCGACAGGGGAAGCTCTGGAAGCTTTCTTT. This encodes CASSPTGEALEAFF.

This clone was seen a single time. The genes are TRBV28 and TRBJ1-2; tentative D call: TRBD1 (6 bases). CDR1 and CDR2 from the germline V gene are MDHEN and SYDVKM. The CDR3 is made up of 14 amino acids. Trimming left V 3 bases short and J 1 base short, with 9 bases between. In nucleotides, the CDR3 is TGTGCCAGCAGTTTGGAACAGGGTAACTATGGCTACACCTTC. Its translation: CASSLEQGNYGYTF.

The rearrangement uses TRBV11-3 and TRBJ1-1; D remains ambiguous. V was pared by 1 base and J by 3 bases, with 6 bases between. The CDR3 loop spans 13 amino acids. Germline V gives CDR1 SGHNT, CDR2 YENEEA. CDR3 in DNA: TGTGCCAGCAGCTTAGGAGGAGACACTGAAGCTTTCTTT. This translates into CASSLGGDTEAFF.